This T cell receptor (beta chain) was retrieved from a study of cytomegalovirus exposure and HLA in healthy donors. In the study overall: Membership in the Caucasian-associated ancestry cluster was found for 81% of approximately 430 genotyped donors.

General study findings and limits: A later analysis reported that several of the most significant clusters appeared to be linked to common viral pathogens, among them Epstein-Barr virus. In an earlier analysis, productive rearrangement rates for most beta V segments clustered near 87% or 30%.

The PCR was carried out with 60 Vbeta primers and 13 Jbeta primers. Some clones are missing from TCRdb's copy, which holds only in-frame ones; the method was immunoSEQ multiplex PCR. This table holds 77,000 or so clones, more than 65% found once. As concerns this clone: Its antigen remains unidentified.

The sequence derives from a man between 65 and 85 years old in good health and CMV-seropositive. Material for sequencing was PBMCs.

CDR3 protein: CASSPSTGGRFSTNEKLFF. The CDR3, as DNA: TGCGCCAGCAGCCCATCCACAGGGGGCCGCTTTTCTACTAATGAAAAACTGTTTTTT. The genes are TRBV5-1 and TRBJ1-4, with TRBD1 matching over 9 bases. There are 19 residues in the CDR3. Per germline, CDR1 SGHRS and CDR2 YFSETQ. With V trimmed by 4 bases and J by 2 bases, 15 bases remained unmatched.